This T cell receptor (beta chain) appears in the sequencing data of a study of blood T cell repertoires in COVID-19. The wider study: COVID-19 samples, acute and convalescent, were from the United States, Italy and Spain.

Trimming removed 2 bases at V and 5 bases at J, with 15 bases between. This CDR3 spans 15 amino acids. The germline V gene encodes CDR1 SGHTA and CDR2 FQGNSA. Authors' methods: Reference gene primer amplification gave estimated nucleated cell counts. The data were produced by immunoSEQ multiplex PCR, yet TCRdb's version contains in-frame clones alone and is incomplete. That table furnishes V, J and clone size, whereas the DNA furnished D and trimming. The data show about 200,000 clones, with 85% seen just once and 2.4% held by the top ten. The genes are TRBV7-2 and TRBJ1-2, with D perhaps matching TRBD1 (5 bases). Source material: peripheral blood. The sequence came from a woman in her 70s with COVID-19, enrolled during active disease. CDR3 nucleotides: TGTGCCAGCAGCTTATTGAGACAGACTCTTTATGGCTACACCTTC. Its protein product is CASSLLRQTLYGYTF.